What follows is one TCR beta chain and its context. The CDR3 loop spans 13 amino acids. Germline CDR1 reads SQVTM; CDR2 reads ANQGSEA. A second PCR of roughly 7 to 11 cycles used a sample-barcoded 5' primer and a J-beta primer mix. MiXCR, applied by TCRdb to the 5' RACE reads, yields one record per CDR3 protein. The sample yields approximately 850,000 distinct CDR3 sequences, roughly 64% seen once. This record belongs to a study of blood T cells in healthy people across ages. The TCR was taken from a man younger than 45 in good health. Sequencing used blood. The rearrangement links TRBV29-1 to TRBJ2-5, with a tentative D call TRBD1 (6 bases). Matching the DNA end better, TRBJ2-7 makes the J call doubtful. The CDR3 is CSVEFQGSGEQYF. The CDR3 DNA reads TGCAGCGTTGAGTTCCAGGGGTCGGGCGAGCAGTACTTC.